There are a few counts of the clone carrying this T cell receptor (beta chain). What it binds is unknown. Sequencing was performed with immunoSEQ multiplex PCR; in TCRdb, only in-frame clones are kept and a portion is missing. The sample shows about 68,000 clones, about nine tenths of them seen only once. This sample stems from a study of T cell responses to AZD1222 COVID-19 vaccine. V trimming: 0 bases; J trimming: 0 bases; junction bases outside the gene matches: 4. Germline assignment: CDR1 LNHDA and CDR2 SQIVND (reference sequence). The length of the CDR3 is 16 residues. The study's findings and limits: Baseline serology detected seropositivity in only six AZD1222 recipients. Targeting of unmutated variant regions was reportedly seen in nearly half of spike-specific TCRs.

The material sequenced was peripheral blood, taken on day 0 of AZD1222 vaccination. The TCR was taken from an adult in good health. The chain couples TRBV19 to TRBJ1-1, with 7 bases aligning to TRBD1. CDR3 region: CASSIDRTGMNTEAFF. The CDR3, as DNA: TGTGCCAGTAGTATAGATAGGACAGGCATGAACACTGAAGCTTTCTTT. The variable domain in full, with the rest retrieved from reference TRBV19 and TRBJ1-1, is DGGITQSPKYLFRKEGQNVTLSCEQNLNHDAMYWYRQDPGQGLRLIYYSQIVNDFQKGDIAEGYSVSREKKESFPLTVTSAQKNPTAFYLCASSIDRTGMNTEAFFGQGTRLTVV.